These 10 T cell receptor beta chains originate from one sample sequenced in a study of blood T cell repertoires in COVID-19. The data were produced by immunoSEQ multiplex PCR, yet TCRdb's version contains in-frame clones alone and is incomplete. In the table there are 150,000 to 200,000 clones, 80% of which are singletons. The sample taken for sequencing was peripheral blood. These receptors originate from a man aged 55-75 years with acute or convalescent COVID-19.

The rearrangement links TRBV4-2 to TRBJ2-7, with D maybe TRBD2 (6 bases). The germline V gene encodes CDR1 LGHNA and CDR2 YNFKEQ. The CDR3 contains 15 residues. Trimming left V 0 bases short and J 3 bases short, with 12 bases between. The CDR3 protein is CASSQDSAEGYEQYF. The CDR3 bases are TGTGCCAGCAGCCAAGATTCGGCGGAGGGCTACGAGCAGTACTTC.

The chain links TRBV9 to TRBJ1-5; 7 bases are shared with TRBD1. The CDR3 length is 15 residues. V trimming: 3 bases; J trimming: 6 bases; junction bases outside the gene matches: 9. The germline V gene has CDR1 SGDLS and CDR2 YYNGEE. The CDR3 DNA sequence: TGTGCCAGCAGCGAGACAGGGTTAGGGGTTCAGCCCCAGCATTTT. Translating it yields CASSETGLGVQPQHF.

Only a few counts were recorded for this clone. This chain connects TRBV6-5 to TRBJ1-3, with 8 bases aligning to TRBD1. CDR3 size: 15 residues. Germline assignment: CDR1 MNHEY and CDR2 SVGAGI. V dropped 5 bases and J dropped 4; count of bases not matched to a gene: 7. The DNA for the CDR3 is TGTGCCAGCAGTCCCCTTAGGACAGGGGGAAACACCATATATTTT. It translates to CASSPLRTGGNTIYF.

The V call is TRBV12-3 or TRBV12-4, the J call TRBJ1-2; D gene ambiguous. Trimming shortened V by 3 bases and J by 5 bases, and 10 bases separated the two germline ends. CDR3 length equals 13 residues. Here the CDR3 DNA reads TGTGCCAGCAGTTTGAGCGAATCTTATGGCTACACCTTC. It specifies CASSLSESYGYTF.

The chain links TRBV10-1 to TRBJ2-3, with a possible D match to TRBD1 (6 bases). V gave up 0 bases and J gave up 2 bases, with 15 bases separating them. This CDR3 is 17 amino acids long. Germline lookup yields CDR1 WNHNN and CDR2 SYGVQD (reference sequence). CDR3 region: CASSESGRGWTTDTQYF. CDR3 coding DNA: TGCGCCAGCAGTGAGTCCGGCAGGGGTTGGACCACAGATACGCAGTATTTT.

The chain combines TRBV6-1 with TRBJ2-7; TRBD1 matches at 10 bases. Germline trimming cut 3 bases from V and 6 bases from J; bases unmatched to any gene: 8. Germline CDR1 reads MNHNS; CDR2 reads SASEGT. The CDR3 loop spans 15 amino acids. The CDR3 here is CASSEKGDRGGEQYF. In DNA form, the CDR3 reads TGTGCCAGCAGTGAGAAGGGGGACAGGGGAGGCGAGCAGTACTTC.

The V gene is TRBV5-4, the J gene TRBJ2-2; perhaps TRBD2 as D (6 bases). Germline V gene data show CDR1 as SGHNT and CDR2 as YYREEE (reference sequence). This CDR3 region has 15 residues. Trimming took 4 bases from V and 4 from J, leaving 14 bases between them. The CDR3 loop reads CASSLDYSSTGELFF. In nucleotides, the CDR3 is TGTGCCAGCAGCCTGGACTATTCGAGCACCGGGGAGCTGTTTTTT.

The chain employs TRBV6-1 and TRBJ2-1; a weak D match, TRBD1 (6 bases). With 4 bases removed from V and 4 bases from J, the gap between germline ends came to 17 bases. CDR3 length: 16 residues. The germline V gene encodes CDR1 MNHNS and CDR2 SASEGT. In nucleotides, the CDR3 is TGTGCCAGCAGTGCCTTGTTGCAGGGGCCGTACAATGAGCAGTTCTTC. Translated: CASSALLQGPYNEQFF.

V is TRBV11-2 and J is TRBJ1-3; D is ambiguous. The CDR3 has 14 residues. Germline V CDR1 and CDR2: SGHAT, FQNNGV. V lost 2 bases and J lost 3, with 8 bases in between. CDR3 protein: CASSLLSLGNTIYF. CDR3 DNA sequence: TGTGCCAGCAGCTTACTGTCTCTTGGAAACACCATATATTTT.

This chain connects TRBV2 to TRBJ1-2; D perhaps matches TRBD1 (5 bases). Trimming removed 6 bases from V and 4 bases from J, with 21 bases in between. Germline values: CDR1 SNHLY, CDR2 FYNNEI. The CDR3 extends over 16 amino acids. The CDR3 DNA follows: TGTGCCAGCAGAAAGGACACCGTTACACATTCCTATGGCTACACCTTC. This codes for CASRKDTVTHSYGYTF.